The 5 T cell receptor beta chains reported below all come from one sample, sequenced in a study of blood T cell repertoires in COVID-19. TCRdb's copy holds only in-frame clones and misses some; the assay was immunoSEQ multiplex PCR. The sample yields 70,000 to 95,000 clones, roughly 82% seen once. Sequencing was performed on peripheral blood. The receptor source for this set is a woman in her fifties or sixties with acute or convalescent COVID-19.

The CDR3 region has the DNA TGTGCCAGCAGCGTACGGGGAACCGACACTGAAGCTTTCTTT. Its translation is CASSVRGTDTEAFF. The V call is TRBV9, the J call TRBJ1-1; no reliable D call. The CDR3 spans 14 residues. The V gene lost 1 base and the J gene lost 3 bases, with 10 bases spanning the gap. Germline V lookup: CDR1 SGDLS, CDR2 YYNGEE.

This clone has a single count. CDR3 nucleotides: TGCGCCAGCAGCGTCGGGACTGCCTACGAGCAGTACTTC. This gives the protein CASSVGTAYEQYF. The chain uses TRBV5-1 and TRBJ2-7; D may be TRBD2 (6 bases). Trimming took off 4 bases at V and 2 bases at J, with 10 bases between the two ends. Germline loops: CDR1 SGHRS, CDR2 YFSETQ. This CDR3 spans 13 amino acids.

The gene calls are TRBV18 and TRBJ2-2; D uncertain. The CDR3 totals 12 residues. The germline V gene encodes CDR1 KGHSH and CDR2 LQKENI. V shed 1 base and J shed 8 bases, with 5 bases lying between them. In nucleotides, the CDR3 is TGTGCCAGCTCACCACGTGAGGGGGAGCTGTTTTTT. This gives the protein CASSPREGELFF.

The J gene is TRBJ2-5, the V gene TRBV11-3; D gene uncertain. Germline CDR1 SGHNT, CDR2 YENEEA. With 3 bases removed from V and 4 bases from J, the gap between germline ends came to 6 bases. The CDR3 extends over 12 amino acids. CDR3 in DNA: TGTGCCAGCAGCTTGAACGGAGAGACCCAGTACTTC. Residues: CASSLNGETQYF.

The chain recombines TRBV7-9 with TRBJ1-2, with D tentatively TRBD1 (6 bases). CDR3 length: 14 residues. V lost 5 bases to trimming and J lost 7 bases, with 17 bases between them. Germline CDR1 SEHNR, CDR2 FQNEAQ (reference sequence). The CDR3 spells CASSNSLGGFGYTF. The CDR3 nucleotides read TGTGCCAGCAGCAATTCACTAGGGGGATTTGGCTACACCTTC.